This TCR beta chain appears in the sequencing data of a study of T cells in Graves' hyperthyroidism and ophthalmopathy. Amplification of TCR beta CDR3 regions was performed using RNA transcripts as template. A first-round RT-PCR of the TCR CDR3 used the HTBI primer set. TCRdb independently ran MiXCR on the multiplex PCR reads; one entry per CDR3 protein. This table has 300,000 to 450,000 distinct CDR3 sequences, 13% appearing once. Participants, patients aged 18 to 65, had newly diagnosed hyperthyroidism with a duration under 2 months. The study based diagnoses on clinical symptoms, serum thyroxine and TRAb, thyroid ultrasound and orbital computed tomography. Progressors' blood was drawn at hyperthyroidism diagnosis, before ophthalmopathy symptoms. Out of approximately 10 ml of fresh peripheral blood came the PBMCs. The CDR3 is made up of 16 amino acids. Germline assignment: CDR1 SGHDT and CDR2 YYEEEE. The V gene end was trimmed by 0 bases and the J gene end by 2 bases; junction bases not matched to a gene: 5.

This chain links TRBV5-6 with TRBJ1-2; 9 nucleotides align to TRBD1. Sequencing was carried out using blood. The sequence was collected from a young man with Graves' hyperthyroidism that later progressed to Graves' ophthalmopathy. The CDR3 loop reads CASSLAGDRVNYGYTF. Written as DNA, the CDR3 is TGTGCCAGCAGCTTGGCCGGGGACAGGGTGAACTATGGCTACACCTTC.